The clone carrying this TCR beta chain has ten or more counts. Antigen: not known. Germline and junction disagree at one end, which may indicate a read error. This sample is part of a study of regulatory T cells in long-lasting Graves disease. Overall study: More than 5 years of antithyroid drugs with positive TSH receptor antibodies defined persistent Graves' disease.

Study-level findings and limits: Possibly, too few samples lowered accuracy. Persistent disease exhibited a predilection for TRBV28, TRBJ1-2 and TRBJ2-5.

Germline V gene lookup returns CDR1 SGHRS and CDR2 YFSETQ. This CDR3 spans 14 amino acids. As for time point: persistent/refractory GD, antithyroid drugs over 5 years with positive TRAb. Extracted PBMC RNA gave rise to the TCR library. Each of the patients was recruited from an endocrinology department situated in Xi'an, China. Through Arm-PCR of CDR3 regions and iRepertoire HTBI primers, TCR beta libraries were built. TCRdb re-called the multiplex PCR reads through MiXCR, storing one row per CDR3 protein. The table records about 450,000 distinct CDR3 sequences, less than 25% of them present only once.

This TCR came from a female donor with Graves disease. The source material was peripheral blood mononuclear cells (PBMCs), sampled when the disease was refractory, from a patient treated with antithyroid drugs. This sequence joins TRBV5-1 and TRBJ2-7, with 9 bases matching TRBD1. For the CDR3, the DNA is TGTGCCAGCAGCTTAGGACAGGGGTTTTACGAGCAGTACTTC. This codes for CASSLGQGFYEQYF.